What follows are 10 T cell receptor beta chains derived from one specimen sequenced in a study of OX40 agonist ivuxolimab in advanced cancers. TCRdb keeps only in-frame clones here, not all; method: immunoSEQ multiplex PCR. The sample lists nearly 50,000 clones, approximately 90% occurring once. The material sequenced was CD4+ or CD8+ T cells sorted from blood, taken in a trial of the OX40 agonist ivuxolimab. The source of these receptors is an adult with an advanced solid tumor such as melanoma, head and neck, liver or kidney cancer.

Here the CDR3 DNA reads TGCAGCGTTGGAAACAGGGGGCTAGATACGCAGTATTTT. Amino acids: CSVGNRGLDTQYF. V and J are TRBV29-1 and TRBJ2-3; 9 nucleotides match TRBD1. The V gene's germline CDR1 is SQVTM and CDR2 ANQGSEA. This CDR3 region has 13 residues. Losses at the gene ends were 4 bases for V and 5 bases for J; bases not matched to a gene: 4.

The rearrangement links TRBV6-5 to TRBJ1-2; D not certain. The germline CDR1 and CDR2 sequences are MNHEY and SVGAGI. The CDR3 has 15 amino acids. The V and J ends lost 2 bases and 2 bases respectively, with 12 bases between them. The CDR3: CASSYRGGLNYGYTF. Here the CDR3 DNA reads TGTGCCAGCAGTTACCGCGGCGGCTTAAACTATGGCTACACCTTC.

The chain couples TRBV5-1 to TRBJ2-1; D gene ambiguous. V was pared by 0 bases and J by 2 bases, with 9 bases between. CDR1 is SGHRS, CDR2 YFSETQ, per germline. This CDR3 is 15 amino acids long. CDR3 DNA sequence: TGCGCCAGCAGCTTGGGTCGGATAACCTACAATGAGCAGTTCTTC. Its translation: CASSLGRITYNEQFF. Supplemented by reference TRBV5-1 and TRBJ2-1, the full variable domain reads KAGVTQTPRYLIKTRGQQVTLSCSPISGHRSVSWYQQTPGQGLQFLFEYFSETQRNKGNFPGRFSGRQFSNSRSEMNVSTLELGDSALYLCASSLGRITYNEQFFGPGTRLTVL.

V and J are TRBV27 and TRBJ2-7; 8 bases fit TRBD2. The CDR3 has 13 residues. Germline V gene lookup returns CDR1 MNHEY and CDR2 SMNVEV (reference sequence). With 6 bases clipped from V and 6 bases from J, the junction kept 7 bases outside the gene matches. This CDR3 is CASRAGLAREQYF. CDR3 in DNA: TGTGCCAGCAGGGCCGGACTAGCTCGCGAGCAGTACTTC.

The gene calls are TRBV5-1 and TRBJ1-2; TRBD1 aligns across 10 bases. V was clipped by 0 bases and J by 7 bases; unmatched bases: 6. This CDR3 comprises 15 residues. Germline CDR1 SGHRS, CDR2 YFSETQ. CDR3 nucleotide sequence: TGCGCCAGCAGCTTGGGGGACAGGGGAGCGGGTGGCTACACCTTC. Encoded protein: CASSLGDRGAGGYTF.

CDR3 loop: CATGQYQETQYF. CDR3 coding DNA: TGTGCCACGGGACAGTACCAAGAGACCCAGTACTTC. V is TRBV10-3 and J is TRBJ2-5, with 7 bases identical to TRBD1. After removal of 10 bases from V and 0 bases from J, the junction contained 2 bases not matched to a gene. The CDR3 is 12 amino acids. Germline V lookup: CDR1 ENHRY, CDR2 SYGVKD.

V and J are TRBV4-1 and TRBJ2-3; TRBD2 matches 11 bases. The CDR3 contains 21 residues. V dropped 1 base and J dropped 5; count of bases not matched to a gene: 20. Looked up from germline, CDR1 is MGHRA and CDR2 is YSYEKL. The CDR3 nucleotides read TGCGCCAGCAGCCAAGGCTCGACGGGACTAGCGGACTTAAGAGGAAGAGATACGCAGTATTTT. Translated: CASSQGSTGLADLRGRDTQYF.

This chain links TRBV18 with TRBJ1-5; D gene ambiguous. V gave up 6 bases and J gave up 3 bases, with 12 bases separating them. The length of the CDR3 is 14 residues. Germline V gives CDR1 KGHSH, CDR2 LQKENI. DNA of the CDR3: TGTGCCAGCTCTCACGACACTGACAATCAGCCCCAGCATTTT. Protein sequence: CASSHDTDNQPQHF.

V and J are TRBV5-1 and TRBJ2-2, with TRBD2 as a possible D gene (6 bases). Germline CDR1 is SGHRS and CDR2 is YFSETQ. The CDR3 sequence is 15 residues long. V shed 4 bases and J shed 3 bases, with 13 bases lying between them. The CDR3 sequence: CASSPTGTHTGELFF. The CDR3 coding sequence is TGCGCCAGCAGCCCCACCGGGACTCACACCGGGGAGCTGTTTTTT.

This clone was seen more than once but under ten times. The chain links TRBV5-5 to TRBJ2-7; D not certain. Germline lookup yields CDR1 SGHKS and CDR2 YYEKEE (reference sequence). The CDR3 length is 12 residues. CDR3 region: CASARSSYEQYF. CDR3 in DNA: TGTGCTTCCGCACGGAGCTCCTACGAGCAGTACTTC.